The rows below give T cell receptor beta chains drawn from one sample of a study of response to subunit inactivated influenza vaccine. TCRdb processed the RT-PCR reads anew with MiXCR; each CDR3 protein has one entry. The sample contains hundreds of thousands of distinct CDR3 sequences, 7.6% of which appear only once. This sample comprised PBMCs from blood, obtained around 25 months after vaccination. The receptors were gathered from a man aged 50 to 69 who received an inactivated influenza vaccine. Each CDR3 is given with its conserved first and last residue. D genes are given only for firm matches. For some rows the clone size is stated as once, few or many, or as a class when expanded; others skip it.

>TRBV25-1|-|many|TRBJ2-5
TGTGCCAGCAGTGGGGAGTTCCAAGAGACCCAGTACTTC
CASSGEFQETQYF
>TRBV7-2|-|few|TRBJ2-1
TGTGCCAGTGGCTGGAAGGGTGAGCAGTTCTTC
CASGWKGEQFF
>TRBV11-3|-|few|TRBJ2-1
TGTGCCAGCAGCTCGCGGAGTGGCAATGAGCAGTTCTTC
CASSSRSGNEQFF
>TRBV7-3|TRBD2|many|TRBJ2-3
TGTGCCAGCAGCTCTAGCGGGAGTGCCTCGGATACGCAGTATTTT
CASSSSGSASDTQYF
>TRBV7-2|-|-|TRBJ2-1
TGTGCCAGCAGCTTGAACAGGTACAATGAGCAGTTCTTC
CASSLNRYNEQFF
>TRBV4-3|-|few|TRBJ1-4
TGCGCCAGCAGCCAGACAGGTCTAGGCGAAAAACTGTTTTTT
CASSQTGLGEKLFF
>TRBV9|-|many|TRBJ2-1
TGTGCCAGCAGCATAACGGCCGGGATCCAATTGTTGGATGAGCAGTTCTTC
CASSITAGIQLLDEQFF
>TRBV7-8|-|-|TRBJ2-1
TGTGCCAGCGTCTCGACCTCCTCCTACAATGAGCAGTTCTTC
CASVSTSSYNEQFF
>TRBV5-1|-|many|TRBJ2-3
TGCGCCAGCAGCTTGGGAGGGAGCACAGATACGCAGTATTTT
CASSLGGSTDTQYF
>TRBV3-1|-|many|TRBJ1-3
TGTGCCAGCAGCCCACTCGAGGGTCTCGGCACCATATATTTT
CASSPLEGLGTIYF
>TRBV3-1|TRBD2|few|TRBJ2-1
TGTGCCAGCAGCCAAAAAGGAACTAGCGGGGGGGCGGTCTTC
CASSQKGTSGGAVF
>TRBV20-1|-|few|TRBJ2-5
TGCAGTGCTAGACACCCCCGACGCGGCCTTGAGACCCAGTACTTC
CSARHPRRGLETQYF
>TRBV5-1|TRBD1|many|TRBJ2-3
TGCGCCAGCAGCTCGGGACAGACCACAGATACGCAGTATTTT
CASSSGQTTDTQYF
>TRBV6-5|-|-|TRBJ1-1
TGTGCCAGCAGTTACTCGGTGGGGGCTAGCACTGAAGCTTTCTTT
CASSYSVGASTEAFF
>TRBV20-1|TRBD2|-|TRBJ2-7
TGCAGTGCGGGGGAGGGGCCCTACGAGCAGTACTTC
CSAGEGPYEQYF
>TRBV12-3/TRBV12-4|-|-|TRBJ1-1
TGTGCCAGCAGTTACGGTTACTCCCGAGACACTGAAGCTTTCTTT
CASSYGYSRDTEAFF
>TRBV5-1|-|many|TRBJ2-7
TGCGCCAGCAGCTTGCCAGAAGGAAGGAGCTCCTACGAGCAGTACTTC
CASSLPEGRSSYEQYF
>TRBV7-2|-|few|TRBJ1-1
TGTGCCAGCAGCTCCGACCGGTGGGGGGATGAAGCTTTCTTT
CASSSDRWGDEAFF
>TRBV7-9|-|many|TRBJ1-1
TGTGCCAGCAGCCCAGGGGACTTCGGCACTGAAGCTTTCTTT
CASSPGDFGTEAFF
>TRBV29-1|-|many|TRBJ1-1
TGCAGCGTTGCACAAGGGAGCACTGAAGCTTTCTTT
CSVAQGSTEAFF
>TRBV9|-|many|TRBJ2-3
TGTGCCAGCAGCGTAGGGTTAATAACGACAGATACGCAGTATTTT
CASSVGLITTDTQYF
>TRBV6-2/TRBV6-3|TRBD2|-|TRBJ2-1
TGTGCCAGCAGCTCAATAGCGGGCAATGAGCAGTTCTTC
CASSSIAGNEQFF
>TRBV4-3|TRBD2|few|TRBJ2-2
TGCGCCAGCAGCCAAGACCCTCCTAGCGGGAGTCTATCCGGGGAGCTGTTTTTT
CASSQDPPSGSLSGELFF